This TCR beta chain was sequenced in a study of a mutant IDH1 vaccine in newly diagnosed glioma (dated by TCRdb to about 2021). A note on the overall study: Of the approximately 30 treated patients, about 62% were male and 37.5% were female, and a mean age of roughly 37 years was recorded. Peripheral blood samples were drawn at six visits, namely V03 (baseline), V05, V07, V10, V12 and V13. For exploratory analyses, longitudinal TCRB deep sequencing was carried out in about two dozen treated patients wherever samples were available. Before enrollment, patients had received standard therapy of radiotherapy alone, temozolomide alone, or radiochemotherapy with temozolomide; most received the combination. Overall results and qualifications from the work: Pseudoprogression seemed to be unrelated to changes in the top peripheral T cell clonotypes found by TCRB sequencing. According to the authors, sample limitations meant that analyses of patient blood samples could not be reproduced. Selection of PBMC samples for TCRB deep sequencing was based on availability. Immune responses induced by the vaccine were seen in 93.3% of patients across multiple MHC alleles.

Per the publication, the time point label means: baseline, week 1 (first vaccination visit). The sample's treatment or condition, from its label and the paper: pre-vaccination baseline after standard-of-care therapy. The donors had newly diagnosed IDH1-mutant astrocytomas of WHO grade 3 or 4 that showed loss of nuclear ATRX. The samples were drawn from NOA16, a multicentre, single-arm, open-label phase I trial in Germany that tested a mutant IDH1 peptide vaccine in humans for the first time. Visit V03 blood draws served as the baseline sample for immunogenicity testing. Genomic DNA for TCRB sequencing was extracted from EDTA blood using the DNeasy Blood and Tissue Kit. Turning to this clone: It lacks a known antigen. Base qualities are not at hand, and no much larger clone is one base apart.

The junction shows trimming of 2 bases on V and 6 bases on J, plus 8 bases between the germline ends. Measured from the cysteine to the phenylalanine, the CDR3 is 11 residues long. Left in the record is the CDR3 DNA by itself, 33 bases read in frame from the first base. CDR1 is given as GTSNPN and CDR2 as SVGIG, both from the germline V gene (reference sequence). Preparation of the library involved the immunoSEQ multiplex PCR assay. Rearranged TCR beta chain sequences were amplified using the hsTCRB Kit according to the manufacturer's protocol. Sequencing of TCRB libraries was carried out on an Illumina MiSeq. The study's own analysis went as follows. Demultiplexing, trimming and gene mapping were performed with the kit vendor's proprietary platform. What TCRdb holds here is the immuneACCESS table cut down to in-frame rearrangements. Part of the clones is not present; checked against another copy, under half of the missing clones reflect an unresolved V gene, and the others are unexplained. The D gene and trimming were derived from the DNA, and the V and J assignments and clone size from that table. This sample lists about 63,000 clones; around four fifths were detected once. The ten largest make up over 4% of the sample.

This sequence originates from a woman younger than 35 with glioma. Some clones in this sample may be carry-over from other donors' samples. The chain was built from TRBV30 and TRBJ2-7, with no confident D gene call. This material consisted of peripheral blood mononuclear cells (PBMCs), taken from a glioma patient treated with radiotherapy, temozolomide or both. The sequence in DNA is TGTGCCTGGAGTTTCGACTTCGAGCAGTACTTC. It encodes CAWSFDFEQYF.